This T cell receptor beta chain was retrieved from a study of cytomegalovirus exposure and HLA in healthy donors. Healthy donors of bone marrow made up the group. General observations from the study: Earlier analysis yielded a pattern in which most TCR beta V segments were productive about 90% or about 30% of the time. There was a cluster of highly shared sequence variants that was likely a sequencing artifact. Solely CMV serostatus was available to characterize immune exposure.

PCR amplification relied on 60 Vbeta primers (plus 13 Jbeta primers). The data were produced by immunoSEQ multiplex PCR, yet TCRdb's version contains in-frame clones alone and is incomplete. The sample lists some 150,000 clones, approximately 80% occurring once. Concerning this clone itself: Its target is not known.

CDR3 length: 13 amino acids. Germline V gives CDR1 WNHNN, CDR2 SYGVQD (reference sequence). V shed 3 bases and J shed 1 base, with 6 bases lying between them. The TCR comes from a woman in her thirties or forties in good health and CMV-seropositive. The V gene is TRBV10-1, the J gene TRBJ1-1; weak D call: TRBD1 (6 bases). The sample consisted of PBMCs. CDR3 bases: TGCGCCAGCAGTGAACAGGGGAACACTGAAGCTTTCTTT. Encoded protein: CASSEQGNTEAFF.